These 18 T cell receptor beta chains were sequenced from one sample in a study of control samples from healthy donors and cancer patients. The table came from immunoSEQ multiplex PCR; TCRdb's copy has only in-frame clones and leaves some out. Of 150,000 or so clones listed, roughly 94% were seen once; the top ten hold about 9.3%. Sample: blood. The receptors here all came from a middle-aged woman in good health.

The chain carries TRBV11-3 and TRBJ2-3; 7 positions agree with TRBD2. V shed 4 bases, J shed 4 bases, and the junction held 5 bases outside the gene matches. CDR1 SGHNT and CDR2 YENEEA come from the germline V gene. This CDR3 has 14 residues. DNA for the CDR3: TGTGCCAGCAGCTCCCCGACTAGCCCAGATACGCAGTATTTT. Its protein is CASSSPTSPDTQYF.

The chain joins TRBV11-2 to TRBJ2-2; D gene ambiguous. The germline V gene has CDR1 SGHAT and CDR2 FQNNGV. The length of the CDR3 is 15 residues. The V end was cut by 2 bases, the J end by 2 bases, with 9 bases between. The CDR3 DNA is TGTGCCAGCAGCTTAAGGGTGGCAAACACCGGGGAGCTGTTTTTT. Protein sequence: CASSLRVANTGELFF.

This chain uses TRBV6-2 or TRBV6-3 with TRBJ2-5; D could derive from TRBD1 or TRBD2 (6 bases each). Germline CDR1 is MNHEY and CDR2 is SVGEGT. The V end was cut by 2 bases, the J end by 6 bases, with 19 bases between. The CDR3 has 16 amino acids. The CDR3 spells CASSYRGTGAEKTQYF. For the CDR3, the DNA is TGTGCCAGCAGTTACCGGGGGACGGGGGCGGAGAAGACCCAGTACTTC.

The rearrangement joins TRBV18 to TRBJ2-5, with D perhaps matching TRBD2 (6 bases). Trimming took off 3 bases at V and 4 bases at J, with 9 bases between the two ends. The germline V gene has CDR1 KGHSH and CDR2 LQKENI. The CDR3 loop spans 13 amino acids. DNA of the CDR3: TGTGCCAGCTCACCGCCGGGGGTAGAGACCCAGTACTTC. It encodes CASSPPGVETQYF.

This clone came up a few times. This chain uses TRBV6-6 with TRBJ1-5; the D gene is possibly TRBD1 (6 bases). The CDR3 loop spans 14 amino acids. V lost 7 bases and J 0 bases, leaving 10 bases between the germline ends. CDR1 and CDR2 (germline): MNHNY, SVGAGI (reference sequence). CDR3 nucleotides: TGTGCCAGCAATAGGGGGGATAGCAATCAGCCCCAGCATTTT. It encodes CASNRGDSNQPQHF.

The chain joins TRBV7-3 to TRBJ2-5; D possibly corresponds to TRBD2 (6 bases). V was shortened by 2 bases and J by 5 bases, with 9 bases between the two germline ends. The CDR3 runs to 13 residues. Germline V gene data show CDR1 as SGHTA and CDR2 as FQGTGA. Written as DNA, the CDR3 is TGTGCCAGCAGCTTAGGGGGGAGTGAGACCCAGTACTTC. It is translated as CASSLGGSETQYF.

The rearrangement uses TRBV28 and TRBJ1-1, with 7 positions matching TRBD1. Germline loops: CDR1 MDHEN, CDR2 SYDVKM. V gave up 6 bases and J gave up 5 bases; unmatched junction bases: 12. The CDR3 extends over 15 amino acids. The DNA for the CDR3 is TGTGCCAGCAGCCTAAACAGGGGAGGCGAGACTGAAGCTTTCTTT. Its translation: CASSLNRGGETEAFF.

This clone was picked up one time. The CDR3 sequence: CASSLVVGPMEAGYGYTF. In DNA form, the CDR3 reads TGTGCCAGCAGCTTAGTCGTAGGCCCCATGGAGGCTGGCTATGGCTACACCTTC. The chain uses TRBV7-2 and TRBJ1-2, with D hard to call. Germline V gives CDR1 SGHTA, CDR2 FQGNSA. V shed 1 base and J shed 4 bases, with 22 bases lying between them. This CDR3 is built from 18 residues. The whole variable domain, filled in from reference TRBV7-2 and TRBJ1-2, reads GAGVSQSPSNKVTEKGKDVELRCDPISGHTALYWYRQSLGQGLEFLIYFQGNSAPDKSGLPSDRFSAERTGGSVSTLTIQRTQQEDSAVYLCASSLVVGPMEAGYGYTFGSGTRLTVV.

The CDR3 sequence: CASSMGFRGNQPQHF. CDR3 bases: TGTGCCAGTAGTATGGGGTTCAGGGGTAATCAGCCCCAGCATTTT. This rearrangement joins TRBV19 to TRBJ1-5; a weak D match, TRBD1 (6 bases). The CDR3 has 15 amino acids. Germline CDR1 and CDR2: LNHDA and SQIVND (reference sequence). V was cut by 3 bases and J by 4 bases, with 13 bases left in between. Based on the CDR3 plus reference TRBV19 and TRBJ1-5, the full variable domain is DGGITQSPKYLFRKEGQNVTLSCEQNLNHDAMYWYRQDPGQGLRLIYYSQIVNDFQKGDIAEGYSVSREKKESFPLTVTSAQKNPTAFYLCASSMGFRGNQPQHFGDGTRLSIL.

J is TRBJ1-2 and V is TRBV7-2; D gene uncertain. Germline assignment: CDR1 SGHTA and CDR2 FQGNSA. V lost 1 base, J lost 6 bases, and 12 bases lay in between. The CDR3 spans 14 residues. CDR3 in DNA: TGTGCCAGCAGCTTAGAGACACGAAGCCATGGCTACACCTTC. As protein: CASSLETRSHGYTF.

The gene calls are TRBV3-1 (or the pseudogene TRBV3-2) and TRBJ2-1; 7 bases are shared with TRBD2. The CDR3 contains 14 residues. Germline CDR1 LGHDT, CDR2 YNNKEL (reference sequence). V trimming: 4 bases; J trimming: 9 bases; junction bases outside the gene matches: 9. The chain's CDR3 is CASSPRTRDGEQFF. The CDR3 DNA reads TGTGCCAGCAGCCCCAGGACTAGAGATGGTGAGCAGTTCTTC.

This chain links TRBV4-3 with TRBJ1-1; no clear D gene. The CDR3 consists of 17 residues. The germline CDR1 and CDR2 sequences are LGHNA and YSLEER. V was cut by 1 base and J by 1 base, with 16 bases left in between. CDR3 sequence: CASSQGVTAISNTEAFF. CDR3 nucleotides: TGCGCCAGCAGCCAAGGGGTTACAGCGATCTCGAACACTGAAGCTTTCTTT.

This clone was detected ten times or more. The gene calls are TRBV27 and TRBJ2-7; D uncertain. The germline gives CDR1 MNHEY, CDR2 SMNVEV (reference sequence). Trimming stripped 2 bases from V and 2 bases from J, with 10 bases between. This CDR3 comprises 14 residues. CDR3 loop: CASSLGPAAYEQYF. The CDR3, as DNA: TGTGCCAGCAGTTTAGGTCCCGCGGCCTACGAGCAGTACTTC.

In nucleotides, the CDR3 is TGTGCCAGCAGCTTTTCAGGGGATGAGCAGTTCTTC. Its translation: CASSFSGDEQFF. The V call is TRBV7-8, the J call TRBJ2-1, with TRBD1 as a possible D gene (6 bases). Germline V lookup: CDR1 SGHVS, CDR2 FQNEAQ. The CDR3 has 12 amino acids. Trimming cost V 3 bases and J 8 bases, with 8 bases left between them.

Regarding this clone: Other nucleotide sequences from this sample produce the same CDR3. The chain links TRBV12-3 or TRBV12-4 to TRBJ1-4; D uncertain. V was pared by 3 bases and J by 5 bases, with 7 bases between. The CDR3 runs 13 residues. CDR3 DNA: TGTGCCAGCAGTTTGGTAGGGAATGAAAAACTGTTTTTT. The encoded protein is CASSLVGNEKLFF.

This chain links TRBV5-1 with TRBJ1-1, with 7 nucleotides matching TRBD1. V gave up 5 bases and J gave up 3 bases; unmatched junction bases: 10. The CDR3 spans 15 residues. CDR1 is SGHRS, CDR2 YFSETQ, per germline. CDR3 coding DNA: TGCGCCAGCAGACGCGACAGGGTGGAGGACACTGAAGCTTTCTTT. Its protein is CASRRDRVEDTEAFF.

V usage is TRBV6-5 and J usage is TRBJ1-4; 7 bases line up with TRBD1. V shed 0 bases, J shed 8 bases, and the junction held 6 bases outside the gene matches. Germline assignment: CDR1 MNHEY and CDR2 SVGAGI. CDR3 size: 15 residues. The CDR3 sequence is CASSYSKGAGEKLFF. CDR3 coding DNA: TGTGCCAGCAGTTACTCGAAGGGGGCGGGGGAAAAACTGTTTTTT.

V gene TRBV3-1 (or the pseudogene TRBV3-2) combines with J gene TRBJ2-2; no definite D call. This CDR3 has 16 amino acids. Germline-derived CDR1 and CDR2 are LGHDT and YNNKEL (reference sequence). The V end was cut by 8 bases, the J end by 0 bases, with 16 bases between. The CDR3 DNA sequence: TGTGCCAGCCAAAGAGATGGCAGAGCGAACACCGGGGAGCTGTTTTTT. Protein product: CASQRDGRANTGELFF.